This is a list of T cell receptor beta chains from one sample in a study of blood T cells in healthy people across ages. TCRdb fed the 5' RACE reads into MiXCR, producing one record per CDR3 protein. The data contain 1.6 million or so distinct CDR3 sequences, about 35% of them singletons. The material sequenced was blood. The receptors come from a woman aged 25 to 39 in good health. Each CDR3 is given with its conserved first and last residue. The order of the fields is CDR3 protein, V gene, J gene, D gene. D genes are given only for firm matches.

CAIDLASGPHLEAFF	TRBV10-3	TRBJ1-1	NA
CASSHEPPIAGGPYNEQFF	TRBV4-2	TRBJ2-1	TRBD2
CASSEGPAGSPGSHTQYF	TRBV2	TRBJ2-3	NA
CASSLPSPGLAGGPLPYEQYF	TRBV7-9	TRBJ2-7	TRBD2
CSAMAAGANVLTF	TRBV20-1	TRBJ2-6	NA
CASREDRGTGELFF	TRBV6-4	TRBJ2-2	TRBD1
CASSWQPTNEAFF	TRBV5-1	TRBJ1-1	NA
CASSLLIGTGVHEQYF	TRBV27	NA	NA
CASSLASGQGSYEQYF	TRBV12-3/TRBV12-4	TRBJ2-7	TRBD1
CAISESGESYEQYF	TRBV10-3	TRBJ2-7	NA
CASSDLTSGRLYEQFF	TRBV25-1	TRBJ2-1	TRBD2
CATSRDSGNQPQHF	TRBV15	TRBJ1-5	NA